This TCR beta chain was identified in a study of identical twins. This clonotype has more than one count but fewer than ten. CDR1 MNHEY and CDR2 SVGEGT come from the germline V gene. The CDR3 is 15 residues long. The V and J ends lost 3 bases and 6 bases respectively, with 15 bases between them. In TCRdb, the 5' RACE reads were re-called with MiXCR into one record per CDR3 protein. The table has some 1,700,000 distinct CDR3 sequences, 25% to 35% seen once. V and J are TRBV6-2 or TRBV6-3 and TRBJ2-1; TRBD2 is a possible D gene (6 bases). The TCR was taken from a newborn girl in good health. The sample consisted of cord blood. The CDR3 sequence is CASSYRSLASNEQFF. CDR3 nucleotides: TGTGCCAGCAGTTATCGGTCTCTAGCGAGCAATGAGCAGTTCTTC.